A single T cell receptor beta chain is shown here with its context. The sample belongs to a study of blood T cell repertoires in COVID-19. The CDR3 covers 15 residues. With V trimmed by 6 bases and J by 3 bases, 10 bases remained unmatched. Germline V gene sequence: CDR1 MNHEY, CDR2 SVGAGI. TCRdb's copy holds only in-frame clones and misses some; the assay was immunoSEQ multiplex PCR. In the table there are approximately 170,000 clones, around four fifths of which are singletons. Source material: peripheral blood. J is TRBJ1-1 and V is TRBV6-5; TRBD1 agrees at 7 bases. The source is a woman in her seventies with COVID-19, enrolled during active disease. As DNA, the CDR3 is TGTGCCAGCAGAGAGGGGGCCCGTCGGGACACTGAAGCTTTCTTT. Translation gives CASREGARRDTEAFF.